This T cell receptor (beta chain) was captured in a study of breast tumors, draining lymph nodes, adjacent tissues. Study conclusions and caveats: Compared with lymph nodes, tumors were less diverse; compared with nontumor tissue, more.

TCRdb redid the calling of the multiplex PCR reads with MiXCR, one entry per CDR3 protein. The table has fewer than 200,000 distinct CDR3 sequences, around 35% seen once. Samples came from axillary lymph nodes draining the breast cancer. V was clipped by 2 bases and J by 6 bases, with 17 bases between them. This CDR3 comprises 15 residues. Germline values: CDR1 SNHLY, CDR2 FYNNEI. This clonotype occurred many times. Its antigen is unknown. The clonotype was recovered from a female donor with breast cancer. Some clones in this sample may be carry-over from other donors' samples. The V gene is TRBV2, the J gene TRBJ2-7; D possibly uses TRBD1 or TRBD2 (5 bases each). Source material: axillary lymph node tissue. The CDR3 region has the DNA TGTGCCAGCAGTGAAACCCGGGACCGAACCACCGAGCAGTACTTC. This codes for CASSETRDRTTEQYF. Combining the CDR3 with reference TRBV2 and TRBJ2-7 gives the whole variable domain EPEVTQTPSHQVTQMGQEVILRCVPISNHLYFYWYRQILGQKVEFLVSFYNNEISEKSEIFDDQFSVERPDGSNFTLKIRSTKLEDSAMYFCASSETRDRTTEQYFGPGTRLTVT.